The 19 T cell receptor beta chains listed next were all sequenced from one sample in a study of T cell changes during pregnancy in multiple sclerosis. Only in-frame clones appear in the TCRdb table, and some are missing; sequencing was by immunoSEQ multiplex PCR. Here the sample spans around 34,000 clones, 75% to 95% being singletons. The source was CD8+ T cells from peripheral blood mononuclear cells, collected before pregnancy. The receptors stem from a female donor with multiple sclerosis, enrolled in a pregnancy study.

The rearrangement links TRBV19 to TRBJ1-1; D perhaps matches TRBD1 (5 bases). Trimming took off 0 bases at V and 5 bases at J, with 13 bases between the two ends. The CDR3 is 15 residues long. Germline V gives CDR1 LNHDA, CDR2 SQIVND (reference sequence). CDR3 in DNA: TGTGCCAGTAGTATAGATAGTGGGGAGGGGACTGAAGCTTTCTTT. It translates to CASSIDSGEGTEAFF.

The V and J genes are TRBV7-9 and TRBJ1-1, with no clear D. The CDR3 runs to 12 residues. Germline CDR1 and CDR2: SEHNR and FQNEAQ (reference sequence). Deletions cut 3 bases from V and 5 bases from J, with 7 bases between. The CDR3 nucleotides read TGTGCCAGCAGCTTGGGCTATACTGAAGCTTTCTTT. Amino acid sequence: CASSLGYTEAFF.

This sequence joins TRBV27 and TRBJ2-7; D is perhaps TRBD1 (6 bases). The germline V and J ends were trimmed by 4 bases and 0 bases, with 16 bases remaining between them. The CDR3 length is 16 residues. Germline V gene sequence: CDR1 MNHEY, CDR2 SMNVEV (reference sequence). This chain's CDR3 is CASSSRDGQYSYEQYF. The CDR3 DNA reads TGTGCCAGCAGTTCCCGGGACGGACAGTACTCCTACGAGCAGTACTTC.

The chain uses TRBV7-2 and TRBJ1-5; D remains unclear. V was trimmed by 1 base and J by 4 bases, leaving 20 bases between them. The CDR3 is 18 amino acids. Germline V gives CDR1 SGHTA, CDR2 FQGNSA. CDR3 sequence (DNA): TGTGCCAGCAGCTTAGTTACGTCCCTACCCCCTTCGAATCAGCCCCAGCATTTT. This codes for CASSLVTSLPPSNQPQHF.

The V call is TRBV27, the J call TRBJ2-2, with 9 bases that match TRBD1. V was clipped by 4 bases and J by 7 bases; unmatched bases: 4. Germline lookup yields CDR1 MNHEY and CDR2 SMNVEV (reference sequence). CDR3 length equals 14 residues. Here the CDR3 reads CASSYRTGVGELFF. The CDR3 DNA sequence: TGTGCCAGCAGTTATAGGACAGGGGTCGGGGAGCTGTTTTTT.

The V call is TRBV6-5, the J call TRBJ2-3; 8 bases align to TRBD2. CDR3 size: 15 residues. Germline CDR1 and CDR2: MNHEY and SVGAGI. V was clipped by 2 bases and J by 3 bases; unmatched bases: 4. The CDR3 coding sequence is TGTGCCAGCAGTTACCGTAGCGGGGAAACAGATACGCAGTATTTT. This sequence encodes CASSYRSGETDTQYF.

The rearrangement links TRBV5-5 to TRBJ2-2; no clear D. CDR1 is SGHKS, CDR2 YYEKEE, per germline (reference sequence). The CDR3 is 14 residues long. V lost 2 bases and J 1 base, leaving 6 bases between the germline ends. CDR3 nucleotides: TGTGCCAGCAGCTTTCCCCTGAACACCGGGGAGCTGTTTTTT. It is translated as CASSFPLNTGELFF.

The chain uses TRBV7-9 and TRBJ1-4; D gene ambiguous. This CDR3 is built from 15 residues. With 5 bases removed from V and 2 bases from J, the gap between germline ends came to 12 bases. Germline CDR1 reads SEHNR; CDR2 reads FQNEAQ (reference sequence). Here the CDR3 reads CASSENGNTNEKLFF. Here the CDR3 DNA reads TGTGCCAGCAGCGAGAACGGGAACACTAATGAAAAACTGTTTTTT.

The V and J genes are TRBV14 and TRBJ2-7, with D tentatively TRBD1 (5 bases). Germline V gene sequence: CDR1 SGHDN, CDR2 FVKESK. The ends were cut back, 2 bases at V and 0 bases at J, with 11 bases in the middle. The CDR3 runs to 15 residues. The CDR3 protein is CASSQTGSSSYEQYF. CDR3 DNA: TGTGCCAGCAGCCAAACAGGATCAAGCTCCTACGAGCAGTACTTC.

The chain links TRBV4-1 to TRBJ2-6, with TRBD2 matching 9 bases. J gave up 2 bases and V 0 bases, and 5 bases lay outside the gene matches. This CDR3 has 18 residues. CDR1 and CDR2 from the germline V gene are MGHRA and YSYEKL. The CDR3 sequence is CASSQDGVAGAGANVLTF. CDR3 nucleotides: TGCGCCAGCAGCCAAGATGGAGTAGCGGGGGCTGGGGCCAACGTCCTGACTTTC.

The chain couples TRBV6-1 to TRBJ2-1; TRBD2 agrees at 10 bases. CDR1 and CDR2 from the germline V gene are MNHNS and SASEGT. The V gene end was trimmed by 2 bases and the J gene end by 6 bases; junction bases not matched to a gene: 13. This CDR3 is 18 amino acids long. CDR3 region: CASSEFTRGLAGVNEQFF. In nucleotides, the CDR3 is TGTGCCAGCAGTGAATTCACGAGAGGGCTAGCGGGGGTCAATGAGCAGTTCTTC.

The chain carries TRBV2 and TRBJ2-1; D is undetermined. The CDR3 is 16 residues long. Between the trimmed V and J ends, which lost 6 bases and 16 bases, there was a span of 31 bases. The germline V gene has CDR1 SNHLY and CDR2 FYNNEI. The CDR3 spells CASSLGVAPENFKVFF. The CDR3 DNA reads as TGTGCCAGCAGCTTAGGAGTAGCTCCAGAGAATTTCAAGGTTTTCTTC.

The rearrangement joins TRBV27 to TRBJ2-7; TRBD2 is a possible D gene (6 bases). The V gene lost 5 bases and the J gene lost 7 bases, with 21 bases spanning the gap. There are 15 residues in the CDR3. Per the germline V gene, CDR1 is MNHEY and CDR2 is SMNVEV (reference sequence). CDR3 DNA sequence: TGTGCCAGCAGTCCGCATATTAGGCCAGGGAGGGAGCAGTACTTC. This gives the protein CASSPHIRPGREQYF.

This chain links TRBV7-9 with TRBJ1-1; unclear D gene. Per the germline V gene, CDR1 is SEHNR and CDR2 is FQNEAQ (reference sequence). The CDR3 is 11 residues long. The V and J ends lost 6 bases and 1 base respectively, with 3 bases between them. CDR3 region: CASSRNTEAFF. In DNA form, the CDR3 reads TGTGCCAGCAGTCGGAACACTGAAGCTTTCTTT. The full variable domain, in which reference TRBV7-9 and TRBJ1-1 provide the parts outside the CDR3, is DTGVSQNPRHKITKRGQNVTFRCDPISEHNRLYWYRQTLGQGPEFLTYFQNEAQLEKSRLLSDRFSAERPKGSFSTLEIQRTEQGDSAMYLCASSRNTEAFFGQGTRLTVV.

The rearrangement joins TRBV7-9 to TRBJ2-3, with a tentative D call TRBD2 (5 bases). Germline CDR1 reads SEHNR; CDR2 reads FQNEAQ (reference sequence). This CDR3 is built from 16 residues. V was trimmed by 5 bases and J by 2 bases, leaving 17 bases between them. CDR3 DNA sequence: TGTGCCAGCAGCCCGCCAATTCAGGAGGACACAGATACGCAGTATTTT. As protein: CASSPPIQEDTDTQYF.

The chain couples TRBV13 to TRBJ1-2, with TRBD1 as a possible D gene (5 bases). V was shortened by 0 bases and J by 7 bases, with 9 bases between the two germline ends. Per germline, CDR1 PRHDT and CDR2 FYEKMQ (reference sequence). The CDR3 is 13 amino acids. CDR3 sequence (DNA): TGTGCCAGCAGCTTAGGCCGGCAGGGTGGCTACACCTTC. Amino acids: CASSLGRQGGYTF.

This chain links TRBV11-2 with TRBJ2-7; D call uncertain. The CDR3 totals 12 residues. Germline-derived CDR1 and CDR2 are SGHAT and FQNNGV. With 5 bases removed from V and 10 bases from J, the gap between germline ends came to 15 bases. In DNA, the CDR3 is TGTGCCAGCAGCCCGTATGTGCGGTTTCAGTACTTC. Translated, it gives CASSPYVRFQYF.

This clone was counted once. The J gene is TRBJ2-7, the V gene TRBV5-4; a possible D gene is TRBD2 (6 bases). CDR3 size: 13 residues. CDR1 SGHNT and CDR2 YYREEE come from the germline V gene (reference sequence). With 4 bases removed from V and 5 bases from J, the gap between germline ends came to 13 bases. The CDR3 coding sequence is TGTGCCAGCAGCGGCGGCGGGGCAGACGAGCAGTACTTC. Amino acid sequence: CASSGGGADEQYF. The variable domain in full, with the rest retrieved from reference TRBV5-4 and TRBJ2-7, is ETGVTQSPTHLIKTRGQQVTLRCSSQSGHNTVSWYQQALGQGPQFIFQYYREEENGRGNFPPRFSGLQFPNYSSELNVNALELDDSALYLCASSGGGADEQYFGPGTRLTVT.

The chain carries TRBV7-8 and TRBJ2-7, with D perhaps TRBD1 (5 bases). Germline V gene data show CDR1 as SGHVS and CDR2 as FQNEAQ. V dropped 7 bases and J dropped 2 bases, with 15 bases sitting between them. This CDR3 has 14 amino acids. The CDR3 here is CASIDLGPPYEQYF. For the CDR3, the DNA is TGTGCCAGCATCGACTTGGGGCCGCCCTACGAGCAGTACTTC.